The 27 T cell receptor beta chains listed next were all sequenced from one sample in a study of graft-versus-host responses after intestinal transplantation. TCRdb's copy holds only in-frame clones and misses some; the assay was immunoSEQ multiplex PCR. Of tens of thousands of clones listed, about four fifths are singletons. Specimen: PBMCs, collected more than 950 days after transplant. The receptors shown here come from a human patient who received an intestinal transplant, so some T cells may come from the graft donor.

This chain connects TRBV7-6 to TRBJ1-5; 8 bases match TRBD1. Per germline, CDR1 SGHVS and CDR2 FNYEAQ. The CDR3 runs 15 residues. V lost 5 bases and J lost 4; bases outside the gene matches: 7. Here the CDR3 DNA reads TGTGCCAGCAGCCCACAGGGGGGGCCAAATCAGCCCCAGCATTTT. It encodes CASSPQGGPNQPQHF.

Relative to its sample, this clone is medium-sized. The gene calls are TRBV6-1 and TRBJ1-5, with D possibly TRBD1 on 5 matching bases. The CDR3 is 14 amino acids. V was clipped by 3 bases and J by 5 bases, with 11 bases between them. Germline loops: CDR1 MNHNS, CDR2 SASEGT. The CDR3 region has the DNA TGTGCCAGCAGTGATGGACAAGGTTATCAGCCCCAGCATTTT. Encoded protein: CASSDGQGYQPQHF.

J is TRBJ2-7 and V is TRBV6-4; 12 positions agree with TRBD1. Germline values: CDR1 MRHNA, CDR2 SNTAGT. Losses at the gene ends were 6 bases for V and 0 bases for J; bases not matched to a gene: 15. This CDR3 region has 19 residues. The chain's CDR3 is CASSATGDRGPLSSYEQYF. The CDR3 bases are TGTGCCAGCAGCGCTACAGGGGACAGGGGGCCTCTAAGCTCCTACGAGCAGTACTTC.

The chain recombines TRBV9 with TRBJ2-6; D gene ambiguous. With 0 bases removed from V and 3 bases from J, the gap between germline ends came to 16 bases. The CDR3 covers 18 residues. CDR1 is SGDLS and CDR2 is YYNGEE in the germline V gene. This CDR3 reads CASSVGSGPGGGANVLTF. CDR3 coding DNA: TGTGCCAGCAGCGTAGGCTCGGGTCCAGGTGGTGGGGCCAACGTCCTGACTTTC.

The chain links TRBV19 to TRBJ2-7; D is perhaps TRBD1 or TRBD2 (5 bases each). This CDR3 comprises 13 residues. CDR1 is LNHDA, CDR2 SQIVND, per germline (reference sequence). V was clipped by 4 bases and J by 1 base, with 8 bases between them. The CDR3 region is CASSTGRSYEQYF. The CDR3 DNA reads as TGTGCCAGTAGTACAGGGAGATCCTACGAGCAGTACTTC.

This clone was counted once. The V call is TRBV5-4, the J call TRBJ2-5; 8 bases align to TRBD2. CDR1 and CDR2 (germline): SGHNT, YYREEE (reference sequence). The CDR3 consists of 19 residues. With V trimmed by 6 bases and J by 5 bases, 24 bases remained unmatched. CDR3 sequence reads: CASTNLSGGRLIIGETQYF. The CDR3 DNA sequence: TGTGCCAGCACCAACCTGAGCGGGGGAAGGTTAATTATTGGGGAGACCCAGTACTTC.

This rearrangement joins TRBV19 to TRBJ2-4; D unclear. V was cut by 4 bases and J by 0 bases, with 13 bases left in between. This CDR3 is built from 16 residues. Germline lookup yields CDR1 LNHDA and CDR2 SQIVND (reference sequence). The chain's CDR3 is CASSSTTELAKNIQYF. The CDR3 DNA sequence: TGTGCCAGTAGTAGCACCACGGAGCTAGCCAAAAACATTCAGTACTTC.

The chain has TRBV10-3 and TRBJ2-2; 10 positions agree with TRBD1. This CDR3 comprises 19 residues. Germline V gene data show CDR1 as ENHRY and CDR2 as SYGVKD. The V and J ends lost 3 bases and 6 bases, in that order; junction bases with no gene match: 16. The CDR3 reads CAISDASQTGGVGPGELFF. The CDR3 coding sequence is TGTGCCATCAGTGATGCTTCTCAGACAGGGGGCGTAGGACCCGGGGAGCTGTTTTTT.

The CDR3, as DNA: TGCGCCAGCAGCCACCCGCCTAGCGGAGGCACAGATACGCAGTATTTT. Amino acid sequence: CASSHPPSGGTDTQYF. V usage is TRBV4-1 and J usage is TRBJ2-3; 7 positions agree with TRBD2. The CDR3 runs to 16 residues. Germline lookup yields CDR1 MGHRA and CDR2 YSYEKL. J was trimmed by 1 base and V by 3 bases; bases with no gene match: 7.

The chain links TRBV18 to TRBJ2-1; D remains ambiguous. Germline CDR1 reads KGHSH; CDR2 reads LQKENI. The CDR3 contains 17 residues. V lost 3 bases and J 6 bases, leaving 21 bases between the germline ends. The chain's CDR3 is CASSPAKSLSIPNEQFF. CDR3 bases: TGTGCCAGCTCACCTGCCAAGTCACTATCCATTCCCAATGAGCAGTTCTTC.

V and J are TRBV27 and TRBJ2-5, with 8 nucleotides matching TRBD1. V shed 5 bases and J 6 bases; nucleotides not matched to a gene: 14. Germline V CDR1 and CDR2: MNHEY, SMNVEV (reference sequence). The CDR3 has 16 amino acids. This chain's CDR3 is CASSPSDRALRKTQYF. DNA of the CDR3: TGTGCCAGCAGTCCCTCGGACAGGGCGCTAAGAAAGACCCAGTACTTC.

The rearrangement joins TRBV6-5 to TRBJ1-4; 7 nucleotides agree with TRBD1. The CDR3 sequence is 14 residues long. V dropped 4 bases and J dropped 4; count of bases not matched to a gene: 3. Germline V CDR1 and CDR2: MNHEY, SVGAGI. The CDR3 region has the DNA TGTGCCAGCAGTTCCAGGGGGTTTAATGAAAAACTGTTTTTT. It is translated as CASSSRGFNEKLFF.

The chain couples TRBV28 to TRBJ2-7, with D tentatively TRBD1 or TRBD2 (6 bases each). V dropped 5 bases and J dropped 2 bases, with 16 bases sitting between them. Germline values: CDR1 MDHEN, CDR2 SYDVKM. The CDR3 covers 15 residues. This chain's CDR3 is CASSPPGAMAYEQYF. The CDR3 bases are TGTGCCAGCAGTCCCCCGGGGGCCATGGCCTACGAGCAGTACTTC.

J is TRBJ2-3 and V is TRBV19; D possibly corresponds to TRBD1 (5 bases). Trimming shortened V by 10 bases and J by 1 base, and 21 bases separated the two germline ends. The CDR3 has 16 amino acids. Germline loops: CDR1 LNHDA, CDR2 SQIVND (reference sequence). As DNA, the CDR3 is TGTGCCACCCAGTCATGGGGCCGCATCGGCACAGATACGCAGTATTTT. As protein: CATQSWGRIGTDTQYF.

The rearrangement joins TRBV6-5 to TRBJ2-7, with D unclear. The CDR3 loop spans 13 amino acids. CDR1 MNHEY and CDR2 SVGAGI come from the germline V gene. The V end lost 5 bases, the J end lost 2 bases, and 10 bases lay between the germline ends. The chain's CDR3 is CASSEWSAYEQYF. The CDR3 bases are TGTGCCAGCAGTGAATGGTCCGCCTACGAGCAGTACTTC.

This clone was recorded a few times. CDR3 coding DNA: TGTGCCACCAGCAGGGACGGCACCTACGAGCAGTACTTC. Its protein is CATSRDGTYEQYF. V and J are TRBV15 and TRBJ2-7, with D unclear. Germline V gene data show CDR1 as LNHNV and CDR2 as YYDKDF (reference sequence). The CDR3 runs to 13 residues. V dropped 3 bases and J dropped 2 bases, with 8 bases sitting between them.

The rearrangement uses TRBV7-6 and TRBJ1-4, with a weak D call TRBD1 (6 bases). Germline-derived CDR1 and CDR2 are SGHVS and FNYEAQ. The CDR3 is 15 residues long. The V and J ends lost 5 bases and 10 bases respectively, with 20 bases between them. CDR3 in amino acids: CASSPQGSQGLKLFF. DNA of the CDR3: TGTGCCAGCAGCCCACAAGGGTCACAGGGACTAAAACTGTTTTTT.

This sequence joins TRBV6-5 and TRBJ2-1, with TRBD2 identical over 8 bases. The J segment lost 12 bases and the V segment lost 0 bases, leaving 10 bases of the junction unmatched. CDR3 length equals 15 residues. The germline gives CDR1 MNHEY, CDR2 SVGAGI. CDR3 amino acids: CASSYSIAGLFGQFF. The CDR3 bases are TGTGCCAGCAGTTACTCAATAGCGGGGCTCTTTGGGCAGTTCTTC.

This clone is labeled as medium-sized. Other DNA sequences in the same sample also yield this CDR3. The CDR3 DNA reads TGTGCCAGCAGTGACTTCCCGGGACAGGGGGCTGGAAACACCATATATTTT. Its protein is CASSDFPGQGAGNTIYF. The J gene is TRBJ1-3, the V gene TRBV6-4; 11 nucleotides align to TRBD1. The CDR3 is 17 amino acids. V trimming: 1 base; J trimming: 2 bases; junction bases outside the gene matches: 4. Germline V lookup: CDR1 MRHNA, CDR2 SNTAGT.

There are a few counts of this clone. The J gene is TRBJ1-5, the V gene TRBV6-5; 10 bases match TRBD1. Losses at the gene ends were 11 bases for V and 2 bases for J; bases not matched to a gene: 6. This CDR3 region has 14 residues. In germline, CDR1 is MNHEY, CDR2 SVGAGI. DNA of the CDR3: TGTGCCGCCGGGACAGGGGTAGGCAATCAGCCCCAGCATTTT. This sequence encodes CAAGTGVGNQPQHF.

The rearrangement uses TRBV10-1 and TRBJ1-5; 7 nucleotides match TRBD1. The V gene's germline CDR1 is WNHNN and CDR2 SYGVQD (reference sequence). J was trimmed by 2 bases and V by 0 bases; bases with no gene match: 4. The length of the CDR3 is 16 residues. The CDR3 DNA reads TGCGCCAGCAGTGAGTCGGCAGGGGGAGGCAATCAGCCCCAGCATTTT. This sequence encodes CASSESAGGGNQPQHF.

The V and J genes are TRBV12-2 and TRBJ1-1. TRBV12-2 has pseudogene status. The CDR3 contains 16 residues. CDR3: CASRFCGVNRNTEAFF. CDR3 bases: TGTGCAAGTCGCTTTTGTGGGGTAAACAGAAACACTGAAGCTTTCTTT.

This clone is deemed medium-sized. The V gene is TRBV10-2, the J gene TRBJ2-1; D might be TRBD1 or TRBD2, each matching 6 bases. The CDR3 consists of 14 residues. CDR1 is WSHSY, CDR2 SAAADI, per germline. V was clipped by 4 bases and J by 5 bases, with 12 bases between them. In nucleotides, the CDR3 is TGCGCCAGCAGTGGGGCGGGGACACACAATGAGCAGTTCTTC. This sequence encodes CASSGAGTHNEQFF.

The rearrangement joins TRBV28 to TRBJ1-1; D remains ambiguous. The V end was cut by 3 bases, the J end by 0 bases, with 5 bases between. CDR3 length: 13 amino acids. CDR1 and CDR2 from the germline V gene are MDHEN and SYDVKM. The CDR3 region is CASSLILNTEAFF. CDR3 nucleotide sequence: TGTGCCAGCAGTTTGATCCTGAACACTGAAGCTTTCTTT.

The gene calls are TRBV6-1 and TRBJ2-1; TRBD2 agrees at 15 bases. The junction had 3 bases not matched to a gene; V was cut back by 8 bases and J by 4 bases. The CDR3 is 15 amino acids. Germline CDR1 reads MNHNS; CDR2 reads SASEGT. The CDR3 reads CASRGLAGGYNEQFF. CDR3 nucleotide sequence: TGTGCCAGCCGGGGACTAGCGGGAGGATACAATGAGCAGTTCTTC.

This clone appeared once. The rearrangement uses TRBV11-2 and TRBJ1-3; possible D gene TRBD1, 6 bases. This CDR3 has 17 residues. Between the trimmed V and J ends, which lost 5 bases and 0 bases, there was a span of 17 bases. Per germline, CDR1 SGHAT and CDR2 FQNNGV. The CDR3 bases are TGTGCCAGCAGCGCCGAGGGACACCTGAGCTCTGGAAACACCATATATTTT. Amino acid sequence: CASSAEGHLSSGNTIYF.

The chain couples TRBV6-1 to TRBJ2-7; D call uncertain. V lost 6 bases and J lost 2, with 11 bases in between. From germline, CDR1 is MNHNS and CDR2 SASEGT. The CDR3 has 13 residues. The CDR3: CASRQWEAYEQYF. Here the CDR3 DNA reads TGTGCCAGCAGACAGTGGGAAGCCTACGAGCAGTACTTC.